One T cell receptor beta chain is described in this entry. Its antigen remains unknown. The CDR3 spans 15 residues. Looked up from germline, CDR1 is SGHTA and CDR2 is FQGNSA. Trimming pared 5 bases from V and 4 bases from J, leaving 15 bases between. This specimen comes from a study of Tregs in tolerant kidney transplant recipients. Unstimulated Tregs (CD4+CD25+CD127-) and CD4+CD25- non-Tregs were sorted from PBMCs. Clones were sequenced by immunoSEQ multiplex PCR, and TCRdb holds only the in-frame ones, with some missing. The table records 200,000 to 300,000 clones, about 80% of them present only once. Study results and caveats: Tregs expanded with activated donor B cells seemed most donor-specific. Findings come from small patient numbers and require larger validation. This study did not directly address biological reproducibility.

The chain couples TRBV7-2 to TRBJ1-5, with D maybe TRBD1 (6 bases). What was sequenced was CD4+ T cells from blood. The receptor was derived from a human donor in good health. The CDR3 is CASSPGAGGNQPQHF. CDR3 bases: TGTGCCAGCAGCCCGGGGGCGGGGGGTAATCAGCCCCAGCATTTT. Based on the CDR3 plus reference TRBV7-2 and TRBJ1-5, the full variable domain is GAGVSQSPSNKVTEKGKDVELRCDPISGHTALYWYRQSLGQGLEFLIYFQGNSAPDKSGLPSDRFSAERTGGSVSTLTIQRTQQEDSAVYLCASSPGAGGNQPQHFGDGTRLSIL.